Listed below are T cell receptor beta chains from one sample, sequenced in a study of T-cell reconstitution after alpha-beta-depleted transplantation in children. MiXCR, run by TCRdb on the PCR reads, gives a single entry per CDR3 protein. The sample has a few hundred thousand distinct CDR3 sequences; 16% are singletons. This sample comprised PBMCs, mostly from graft donor cells, obtained 360 days after TCRalphabeta/CD19-depleted stem cell transplant. The receptor source for this set is a boy younger than two who had a stem cell transplant for Wiskott-Aldrich syndrome, so the T cells may come from the graft donor. CDR3s include the opening cysteine and the closing phenylalanine or tryptophan. D genes are given only for firm matches. Clone size, where shown, is once, few, many, or a class for clones that have expanded.

J	D	size	V	DNA	CDR3
TRBJ2-1	TRBD1	.	TRBV6-4	TGTGCCAGCAGTCGTCTAGTTAGGTTGACAGGGGGTCCATACAATGAGCAGTTCTTC	CASSRLVRLTGGPYNEQFF
TRBJ2-1	TRBD2	few	TRBV30	TGTGCCTGGAGTTGGAAGGGACTAGCGGCGTACAATGAGCAGTTCTTC	CAWSWKGLAAYNEQFF
TRBJ2-2	.	.	TRBV12-3/TRBV12-4	TGTGCCAGCAGTTTTCTGCGGGAGCTGTTTTTT	CASSFLRELFF
TRBJ2-5	TRBD2	few	TRBV12-3/TRBV12-4	TGTGCCAGCAGTCTCGGGACTAGGGTGGTCTTAGGGACCCAGTACTTC	CASSLGTRVVLGTQYF
TRBJ2-7	TRBD2	few	TRBV7-9	TGTGCCAGCAGCGGTAGACTAGCGGGATATGACTACGAGCAGTACTTC	CASSGRLAGYDYEQYF
TRBJ2-4	.	.	TRBV10-3	TGTGCCATCAGTGATGATCAAGCGGGCAAAAACATTCAGTACTTC	CAISDDQAGKNIQYF
TRBJ2-3	TRBD2	.	TRBV29-1	TGCAGCGTCCGGGGAAGGGCTAGCGGAGACACAGATACGCAGTATTTT	CSVRGRASGDTDTQYF
TRBJ2-7	.	many	TRBV4-2	TGTGCCAGCAGCCAAGTCGGGCAGGGCTCCTACGAGCAGTACTTC	CASSQVGQGSYEQYF
TRBJ1-1	TRBD1	many	TRBV12-3/TRBV12-4	TGTGCCAGCAGTCGGGACAGTGACTCTGAAGCTTTCTTT	CASSRDSDSEAFF
TRBJ2-7	.	.	TRBV5-1	TGCGCCAGCAGCTTGGGCCACATCTCCTACGAGCAGTACTTC	CASSLGHISYEQYF
TRBJ2-3	.	.	TRBV13	TGTGCCAGCAGCTTAGGGGCTAGCGACCATAGCACAGATACGCAGTATTTT	CASSLGASDHSTDTQYF
TRBJ2-2	TRBD1	.	TRBV29-1	TGCAGCGTTGCAAGGGGACAGGGAGGGACCGGGGAGCTGTTTTTT	CSVARGQGGTGELFF
TRBJ2-7	.	few	TRBV7-2	TGTGCCAGCAGCTTAGTGCCGGGACACCTCTCCTACGAGCAGTACTTC	CASSLVPGHLSYEQYF
TRBJ2-5	TRBD2	.	TRBV12-3/TRBV12-4	TGTGCCAGCAGTTTGCGACTAGCGGGGGGGCTTCAGACCCAGTACTTC	CASSLRLAGGLQTQYF
TRBJ2-1	TRBD2	once	TRBV25-1	TGTGCCAGCAGTGAGGGCAAACTAGCGGGAGTCAGAAATGAGCAGTTCTTC	CASSEGKLAGVRNEQFF
TRBJ2-2	.	.	TRBV5-1	TGCGCCAGCAGCTTCTCCCCCGGGGAGCTGTTTTTT	CASSFSPGELFF
TRBJ2-5	TRBD2	few	TRBV5-1	TGCGCCAGCAGCTTGGTACTAGCGGGGGACTACCAAGAGACCCAGTACTTC	CASSLVLAGDYQETQYF
TRBJ2-1	TRBD2	.	TRBV4-3	TGCGCCAGCAGCCAAAAAGCGGGAGTAGGGCACAATGAGCAGTTCTTC	CASSQKAGVGHNEQFF
TRBJ1-2	TRBD1	.	TRBV2	TGTGCCAGCAGTGGGACAGGGGGAGATGGCTACACCTTC	CASSGTGGDGYTF
TRBJ2-5	TRBD1	.	TRBV24-1	TGTGCCACCAGTGTCCGACAGGGTGGTCCGTGCGGAGAGACCCAGTACTTC	CATSVRQGGPCGETQYF
TRBJ2-7	.	.	TRBV6-6	TGTGCCAGCAGCAAGAAGGCCTACGAGCAGTACTTC	CASSKKAYEQYF
TRBJ1-4	.	.	TRBV11-1	TGTGCCAGCAGCTCCTATGGGCCCTTCGGGGGACGGCCTGAAAAACTGTTTTTT	CASSSYGPFGGRPEKLFF
TRBJ2-1	TRBD2	few	TRBV6-5	TGTGCCAGCAGTTACTTTAGCGGGGGGACCTACAATGAGCAGTTCTTC	CASSYFSGGTYNEQFF
TRBJ1-2	.	.	TRBV10-3	TGTGCCATCAGGAAGGAAAACTATGGCTACACCTTC	CAIRKENYGYTF
TRBJ1-2	.	.	TRBV20-1	TGCAGTGCTAGAGAACAGGGAAGAGACTATGGCTACACCTTC	CSAREQGRDYGYTF
TRBJ1-2	.	few	TRBV30	TGTGCCTGGATCGTGTCAGGTGGCTACACCTTC	CAWIVSGGYTF
TRBJ2-2	.	few	TRBV6-2/TRBV6-3	TGTGCCAGCAAACAGATCCTGGGCACCGGGGAGCTGTTTTTT	CASKQILGTGELFF
TRBJ2-5	.	few	TRBV18	TGTGCCAGCTCCACCAAGCCAGGGGGACTAGAGGAGACCCAGTACTTC	CASSTKPGGLEETQYF
TRBJ2-5	TRBD1	few	TRBV2	TGTGCCACACAGGATAGGACAGGGGACACCCGTCGGGGGACCCAGTACTTC	CATQDRTGDTRRGTQYF
TRBJ2-5	TRBD2	.	TRBV3-1	TGTGCCAGCAGCCAAGGTTGGCGGGGGGGCTCGGAGACCCAGTACTTC	CASSQGWRGGSETQYF
TRBJ1-2	TRBD1	few	TRBV24-1	TGTGCCACCAGCACAGGGGAGCATGGCTACACCTTC	CATSTGEHGYTF
TRBJ2-7	.	many	TRBV12-3/TRBV12-4	TGTGCCAGCAGTTTCCTCCAATCAGGGAGGCACGAGCAGTACTTC	CASSFLQSGRHEQYF